This T cell receptor beta chain was retrieved from a study of blood T cell repertoires in COVID-19. Study information: Some COVID-19 samples were acute and others convalescent; all came from the United States, Italy and Spain. PBMCs, B-cell-depleted T cells, or T cells provided the cDNA or gDNA that made up the material.

Study processing details: Reference gene primers were amplified, and this amplification served to estimate nucleated cell counts. Measured with immunoSEQ multiplex PCR; TCRdb has only the in-frame clones, and not every one. V and J calls and clone size are copied from that table; D and trimming were computed from the DNA. The sample lists 100,000 to 120,000 clones, approximately 80% occurring once. Sequenced material: peripheral blood. This sequence originates from a woman in her 70s with acute or convalescent COVID-19.

The CDR3 coding sequence is TGTGCCAGCAGTTACTCAGCAGGGCCAGGCTACACCTTC. Protein sequence: CASSYSAGPGYTF. The genes are TRBV6-2 or TRBV6-3 and TRBJ1-2, with a possible D match to TRBD1 (5 bases). CDR3 length equals 13 residues. Germline V CDR1 and CDR2: MNHEY, SVGEGT. Trimming took off 0 bases at V and 8 bases at J, with 10 bases between the two ends.